This TCR beta chain was identified during a study of shared clonotypes between healthy human individuals. The CDR3 runs 16 residues. Germline-derived CDR1 and CDR2 are LGHNA and YNFKEQ. Trimming took 1 base from V and 6 from J, leaving 19 bases between them. Profiling relied on immunoSEQ multiplex PCR, and the TCRdb table lists in-frame clones only, not all of them. In the table there are around 1.1 million clones, 70% to 85% of which are singletons. V and J are TRBV4-2 and TRBJ2-7, with D perhaps being TRBD1 or TRBD2 (5 bases each). The receptor's source is a young man in good health. Some clones in this sample may be carry-over from other donors' samples. Material for sequencing was memory CD4+ T cells from PBMCs. Indicated subset: CD45RA-negative fraction. The CDR3 DNA sequence: TGTGCCAGCAGCCAAGCTTCCTCGAGAGGGGTCGGCGAGCAGTACTTC. As protein: CASSQASSRGVGEQYF.